The TCR beta chain described here comes from a study of T cell repertoires in cytomegalovirus infection. With respect to this clonotype: Its target is unknown.

The V end was cut by 4 bases, the J end by 0 bases, with 8 bases between. CDR1 and CDR2 from the germline V gene are SGHRS and YFSETQ. The CDR3 covers 14 residues. TCRdb used MiXCR to reprocess the reads, holding one entry per CDR3 protein. The data show approximately 110,000 distinct CDR3 sequences, 25% to 35% seen once. This rearrangement joins TRBV5-1 to TRBJ2-1; D is unresolved. This clonotype originated in a human donor in good health (CMV status not recorded). Some clones in this sample may be carry-over from other donors' samples. The specimen comprised CD8+ T cells from cultured PBMCs, sampled from culture after CMV antigen stimulation. The CDR3 nucleotides read TGCGCCAGCAGCCGTAGTCCCTCCTACAATGAGCAGTTCTTC. This gives the protein CASSRSPSYNEQFF.